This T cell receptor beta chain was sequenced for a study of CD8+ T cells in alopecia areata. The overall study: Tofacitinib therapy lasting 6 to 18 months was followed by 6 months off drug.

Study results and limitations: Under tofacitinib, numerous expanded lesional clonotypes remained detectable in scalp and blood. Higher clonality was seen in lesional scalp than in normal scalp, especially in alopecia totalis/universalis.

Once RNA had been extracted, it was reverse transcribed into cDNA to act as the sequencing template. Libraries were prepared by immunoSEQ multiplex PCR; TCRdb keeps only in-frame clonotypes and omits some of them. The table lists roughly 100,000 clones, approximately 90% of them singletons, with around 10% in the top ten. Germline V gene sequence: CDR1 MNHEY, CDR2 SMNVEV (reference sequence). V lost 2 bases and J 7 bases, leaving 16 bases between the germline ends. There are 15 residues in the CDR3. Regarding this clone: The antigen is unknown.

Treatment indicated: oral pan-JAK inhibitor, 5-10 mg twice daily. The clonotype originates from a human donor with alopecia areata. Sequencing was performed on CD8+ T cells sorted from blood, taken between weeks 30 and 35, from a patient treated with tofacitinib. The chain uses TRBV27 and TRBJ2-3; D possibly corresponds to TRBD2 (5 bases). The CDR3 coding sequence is TGTGCCAGCAGTTTAGATCCGGCGGGTCGAAATACGCAGTATTTT. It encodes CASSLDPAGRNTQYF.